A selection of T cell receptor beta chains follows, all from one sample in a study of blood T cell repertoires in COVID-19. TCRdb keeps only in-frame clones here, not all; method: immunoSEQ multiplex PCR. This sample yields fewer than 200,000 clones, of which 70% to 90% are seen a single time; about 2.5% belongs to the top ten. The sample was peripheral blood. The receptors shown here come from a woman older than 75 with COVID-19, enrolled during active disease. The CDR3 runs from the conserved cysteine through the conserved F or W. The D gene is left open where the match is weak. Only part of the rows carry a size: once, few, many, or a class if the clone is expanded.

TGTGCCAGCAGTGCTCGGGACAGGGGATCCAGTGGCTACACCTTC	CASSARDRGSSGYTF	-	TRBV25-1	TRBD1	TRBJ1-2
TGTGCCAGCAGTCCGACTAGCGGGGCCCGTTCCTCCTACAATGAGCAGTTCTTC	CASSPTSGARSSYNEQFF	-	TRBV25-1	TRBD2	TRBJ2-1
TGTGCCAGCAGCTTTGGCTATGAAAAACTGTTTTTT	CASSFGYEKLFF	-	TRBV5-6	-	TRBJ1-4
TGTGCCAGCAGTTCCGACACAGGGAATGAGCAGTTCTTC	CASSSDTGNEQFF	-	TRBV2	-	TRBJ2-1
TGTGCCACCAGTGAATCCGGGACAGGGGCTGGTGGAGATACGCAGTATTTT	CATSESGTGAGGDTQYF	-	TRBV24-1	TRBD1	TRBJ2-3
TGCGCCAGCAGTCAATTCACCAGGCCCTACCATTTGAACACTGAAGCTTTCTTT	CASSQFTRPYHLNTEAFF	-	TRBV23-1	-	TRBJ1-1
TGCGCCAGCAGCTTGTTGAGCTCCTACGAGCAGTACTTC	CASSLLSSYEQYF	-	TRBV5-1	-	TRBJ2-7
TGTGCCAGCAGTTTATCGGGGCAGGGCGGCTACGAGCAGTACTTC	CASSLSGQGGYEQYF	-	TRBV27	-	TRBJ2-7
TGTGCCAGCAGCGTAGATACGGCGGGAACAAATGAGCAGTTCTTC	CASSVDTAGTNEQFF	-	TRBV9	-	TRBJ2-1
TGTGCCAGCAGCTTTCGGGGGATCTCCTACAATGAGCAGTTCTTC	CASSFRGISYNEQFF	once	TRBV7-8	-	TRBJ2-1
TGTGCCAGTAGTATCGGGGACTCTCCTTTCAGTGAGCAGTTCTTC	CASSIGDSPFSEQFF	-	TRBV19	-	TRBJ2-1
TGTGCCTGGAGTTTACAGACAGGATCCACAGATACGCAGTATTTT	CAWSLQTGSTDTQYF	-	TRBV30	-	TRBJ2-3
TGTGCCAGCTCACCGTCAGCTAGCGTGGGGAAGACCCAGTACTTC	CASSPSASVGKTQYF	-	TRBV18	-	TRBJ2-5
TGTGCCAGAAGCTTCCCCAAGAACCAGGGGAAGAGCCACAATGAGCAGTTCTTC	CARSFPKNQGKSHNEQFF	-	TRBV5-3	-	TRBJ2-1
TGTGCCAGCAGCCAAGACAGGGGGTATTCACCCCTCCACTTT	CASSQDRGYSPLHF	-	TRBV14	TRBD1	TRBJ1-6
TGTGCCATCAGCCAATTGAGCGGGGGCCCCTCCTACGAGCAGTACTTC	CAISQLSGGPSYEQYF	-	TRBV10-3	TRBD2	TRBJ2-7
TGTGCCAGCAGGGGGGGTCCTAACGTAGGGAGAAACACCATATATTTT	CASRGGPNVGRNTIYF	once	TRBV28	-	TRBJ1-3
TGTGCCAGCAGCCCAGGGACGGGGAGGGGAAGGACCGGGGAGCTGTTTTTT	CASSPGTGRGRTGELFF	-	TRBV7-2	TRBD2	TRBJ2-2
TGTGCCAGCAGCTTAAGACAGGGGGGTTTCTACGAGCAGTACTTC	CASSLRQGGFYEQYF	-	TRBV7-3	TRBD1	TRBJ2-7
TGCGCCAGCAGTGAGGGACTAGCGGGAGGTATCTACGAGCAGTACTTC	CASSEGLAGGIYEQYF	-	TRBV10-2	TRBD2	TRBJ2-7
TGTGCCAGCAGCCCGATACAGGGATCTGGAAACACCATATATTTT	CASSPIQGSGNTIYF	-	TRBV9	-	TRBJ1-3
TGTGCCAGCAGCTCCCGTCGGACAGGGAAATACCATGGCTACACCTTC	CASSSRRTGKYHGYTF	-	TRBV21-1	-	TRBJ1-2
TGTGCTAGCGGGGGGTGGAATGAGCAGTTCTTC	CASGGWNEQFF	-	TRBV3-1/TRBV3-2	TRBD2	TRBJ2-1
TGTGCCAGCAGAAGACAGGGGTGGGAGCAGTACTTC	CASRRQGWEQYF	-	TRBV2	TRBD1	TRBJ2-7
TGTGCCAGCAGCTTGCCAGGGAGGGGCTACACCTTC	CASSLPGRGYTF	-	TRBV5-8	-	TRBJ1-2
TGCGCCAGCAGTGATAGGGAGGGCTTTCTGAACACTGAAGCTTTCTTT	CASSDREGFLNTEAFF	-	TRBV10-1	-	TRBJ1-1
TGTGCCAGCAGCTTCACAGGGGGACAGACACCCCTCCACTTT	CASSFTGGQTPLHF	few	TRBV5-6	TRBD1	TRBJ1-6
TGTGCCAGCTCACCAACGACAGTCCCTAATGAAAAACTGTTTTTT	CASSPTTVPNEKLFF	-	TRBV18	-	TRBJ1-4
TGTGCCAGTAGTATCGGTAGAGACACTGAAGCTTTCTTT	CASSIGRDTEAFF	-	TRBV19	-	TRBJ1-1
TGTGCCAGCAGGGTCCCGCAGGGGAGGGCCTACGAGCAGTACTTC	CASRVPQGRAYEQYF	-	TRBV6-5	-	TRBJ2-7
TGTGCCAGCAGCCCCCTCGTTCTCCAGGGGCTCTACGAGCAGTACTTC	CASSPLVLQGLYEQYF	-	TRBV7-8	-	TRBJ2-7
TGTGCCAGCAGCCTTTACAGGGAGCACACTGAAGCTTTCTTT	CASSLYREHTEAFF	-	TRBV7-2	-	TRBJ1-1
TGTGCCACCAGCCTCGAAGCGATCTCTGGAAACACCATATATTTT	CATSLEAISGNTIYF	-	TRBV15	-	TRBJ1-3
TGTGCCAGTGGTACATCCTACGAGCAGTACTTC	CASGTSYEQYF	-	TRBV9	-	TRBJ2-7
TGTGCCAGTAGTATTTCAAGGACAGGTGATTATGGCTACACCTTC	CASSISRTGDYGYTF	few	TRBV19	TRBD1	TRBJ1-2
TGCGCCAGCAGCCCTAGGATAGGCTCCTTGCACAATGAGCAGTTCTTC	CASSPRIGSLHNEQFF	-	TRBV5-1	-	TRBJ2-1
TGTGCCAGTAGCGAGGACAGGGCAGAAGGGAATGAGCAGTTCTTC	CASSEDRAEGNEQFF	few	TRBV19	TRBD1	TRBJ2-1
TGTGCCAGCAGCCAGCCGGGGGGGGTTACCTACGAGCAGTACTTC	CASSQPGGVTYEQYF	-	TRBV11-2	TRBD2	TRBJ2-7
TGTGCCAGTAGGCCAGGGGGCCCTGGCTACACCTTC	CASRPGGPGYTF	-	TRBV19	TRBD1	TRBJ1-2